This entry lists 26 T cell receptor beta chains sequenced from one sample in a study of early T cells in non-severe SARS-CoV-2 infection. Each CDR3 protein is one row after TCRdb ran MiXCR on the 5' RACE reads. This sample yields approximately 42,000 distinct CDR3 sequences, of which around 6.9% are seen a single time; roughly 5.1% belongs to the top ten. The source material was whole blood. These receptors were obtained from an adult who was a healthcare worker with PCR-confirmed SARS-CoV-2 infection or an uninfected control (not recorded which).

Many counts were recorded for this clonotype. The rearrangement links TRBV30 to TRBJ2-2; 11 bases fit TRBD2. The CDR3 length is 18 residues. Looked up from germline, CDR1 is GTSNPN and CDR2 is SVGIG (reference sequence). The J segment lost 0 bases and the V segment lost 0 bases, leaving 6 bases of the junction unmatched. The CDR3 is CAWSVKLAGAANTGELFF. The DNA for the CDR3 is TGTGCCTGGAGTGTAAAACTAGCGGGGGCCGCGAACACCGGGGAGCTGTTTTTT.

This chain uses TRBV4-2 with TRBJ2-1; D gene uncertain. From germline, CDR1 is LGHNA and CDR2 YNFKEQ. Deletions cut 1 base from V and 7 bases from J, with 14 bases between. The CDR3 loop spans 15 amino acids. The CDR3, as DNA: TGTGCCAGCAGCCAAGGCCAGGTGGGTAGGAATGAGCAGTTCTTC. It encodes CASSQGQVGRNEQFF.

This clonotype was seen a handful of times. The rearrangement joins TRBV10-2 to TRBJ2-2; TRBD1 might be the D (5 bases). The length of the CDR3 is 14 residues. From germline, CDR1 is WSHSY and CDR2 SAAADI. Trimming removed 2 bases from V and 6 bases from J, with 10 bases in between. The CDR3 DNA is TGCGCCAGCAGTGAGAGTCAGGGCGCCGGGGAGCTGTTTTTT. Encoded protein: CASSESQGAGELFF.

This clonotype was recorded a few times. The gene calls are TRBV11-2 and TRBJ1-2; TRBD1 matches 9 bases. Germline trimming cut 5 bases from V and 5 bases from J; bases unmatched to any gene: 6. Germline lookup yields CDR1 SGHAT and CDR2 FQNNGV. The length of the CDR3 is 14 residues. The CDR3 DNA reads as TGTGCCAGCAGCCACCTGACAGGGGGATATGGCTACACCTTC. Translation gives CASSHLTGGYGYTF.

This clonotype was counted many times. The CDR3 DNA reads TGCAGTGCTAGAGATCTCGGCAGGGGGGATGGCTACACCTTC. It yields the protein CSARDLGRGDGYTF. The rearrangement uses TRBV20-1 and TRBJ1-2, with 7 nucleotides matching TRBD1. This CDR3 is 14 amino acids long. The V gene's germline CDR1 is DFQATT and CDR2 SNEGSKA (reference sequence). Germline trimming cut 0 bases from V and 6 bases from J; bases unmatched to any gene: 7.

The V call is TRBV4-2, the J call TRBJ2-3; 11 bases are a match to TRBD2. V dropped 1 base and J dropped 3; count of bases not matched to a gene: 6. This CDR3 comprises 17 residues. The germline V gene encodes CDR1 LGHNA and CDR2 YNFKEQ. DNA of the CDR3: TGTGCCAGCAGCCAAGGAAACCTAGCGGGGGGTACAGATACGCAGTATTTT. Its protein is CASSQGNLAGGTDTQYF.

The V gene is TRBV7-2, the J gene TRBJ2-3; 11 positions agree with TRBD1. With 3 bases clipped from V and 4 bases from J, the junction kept 6 bases outside the gene matches. From germline, CDR1 is SGHTA and CDR2 FQGNSA. The length of the CDR3 is 16 residues. The CDR3 DNA reads as TGTGCCAGCAGCTTCGAACCGGGACAGGGGGCAGATACGCAGTATTTT. Amino acids: CASSFEPGQGADTQYF.

This clonotype was seen more than once but under ten times. J is TRBJ2-7 and V is TRBV4-3, with 8 bases identical to TRBD1. Germline CDR1 and CDR2: LGHNA and YSLEER. This CDR3 has 15 amino acids. V lost 3 bases, J lost 4 bases, and 8 bases stayed unmatched. The CDR3 is CASSQGDRGGYEQYF. CDR3 nucleotide sequence: TGCGCCAGCAGCCAGGGTGACAGGGGTGGTTACGAGCAGTACTTC.

This clonotype was seen ten or more times. This CDR3 is CASSHPPPQHF. In DNA, the CDR3 is TGTGCCAGCAGCCACCCTCCTCCCCAGCATTTT. This chain uses TRBV6-2 or TRBV6-3 with TRBJ1-5; no firm D call. From germline, CDR1 is MNHEY and CDR2 SVGEGT. This CDR3 region has 11 residues. V lost 6 bases to trimming and J lost 10 bases, with 10 bases between them.

This clonotype was counted between two and nine times. The chain has TRBV10-3 and TRBJ2-7; maybe TRBD2 (5 bases). The CDR3 totals 17 residues. V was trimmed by 0 bases and J by 2 bases, leaving 17 bases between them. Germline V lookup: CDR1 ENHRY, CDR2 SYGVKD. DNA for the CDR3: TGTGCCATCAGTGAGTCCCTTTGGATGGGAGCTGCCTACGAGCAGTACTTC. It specifies CAISESLWMGAAYEQYF.

This clonotype was seen many times. The rearrangement joins TRBV29-1 to TRBJ2-3; the D gene is possibly TRBD2 (5 bases). V shed 3 bases and J shed 2 bases, with 6 bases lying between them. The CDR3 contains 12 residues. From germline, CDR1 is SQVTM and CDR2 ANQGSEA. This chain's CDR3 is CSVETTTDTQYF. In DNA form, the CDR3 reads TGCAGCGTTGAGACTACCACAGATACGCAGTATTTT.

This clonotype has only a few counts. The chain has TRBV18 and TRBJ2-5; a possible D gene is TRBD2 (6 bases). Germline-derived CDR1 and CDR2 are KGHSH and LQKENI. The length of the CDR3 is 15 residues. The ends were cut back, 2 bases at V and 0 bases at J, with 10 bases in the middle. The CDR3 DNA sequence: TGTGCCAGCTCACCATCTCCGGGGGACCAAGAGACCCAGTACTTC. This codes for CASSPSPGDQETQYF. Looking up the rest from reference TRBV18 and TRBJ2-5 gives the full variable domain: NAGVMQNPRHLVRRRGQEARLRCSPMKGHSHVYWYRQLPEEGLKFMVYLQKENIIDESGMPKERFSAEFPKEGPSILRIQQVVRGDSAAYFCASSPSPGDQETQYFGPGTRLLVL.

V usage is TRBV6-1 and J usage is TRBJ1-4; 7 bases agree with TRBD1. Germline V CDR1 and CDR2: MNHNS, SASEGT. CDR3 length equals 15 residues. The V segment lost 6 bases and the J segment 10 bases; nucleotides outside the gene matches: 14. The CDR3 is CASRMPGTASGKLFF. CDR3 DNA sequence: TGTGCCAGCAGAATGCCCGGGACAGCCTCTGGAAAACTGTTTTTT.

This clonotype was recorded many times. The rearrangement uses TRBV18 and TRBJ2-6; 7 bases are shared with TRBD1. This CDR3 is 15 amino acids long. With 4 bases clipped from V and 0 bases from J, the junction kept 0 bases outside the gene matches. The germline V gene encodes CDR1 KGHSH and CDR2 LQKENI. The CDR3 DNA reads TGTGCCAGCTCACGACAGGGCTCTGGGGCCAACGTCCTGACTTTC. Its translation: CASSRQGSGANVLTF. Complete variable domain (other parts from reference TRBV18 and TRBJ2-6): NAGVMQNPRHLVRRRGQEARLRCSPMKGHSHVYWYRQLPEEGLKFMVYLQKENIIDESGMPKERFSAEFPKEGPSILRIQQVVRGDSAAYFCASSRQGSGANVLTFGAGSRLTVL.

This sequence joins TRBV7-6 and TRBJ2-3; TRBD2 might be the D (6 bases). Deletions cut 4 bases from V and 1 base from J, with 15 bases between. Germline CDR1 reads SGHVS; CDR2 reads FNYEAQ. The CDR3 loop spans 16 amino acids. The CDR3 DNA sequence: TGTGCCAGCAGCTCCCGGGACTCCGCTCGCACAGATACGCAGTATTTT. Its protein is CASSSRDSARTDTQYF.

This clonotype was seen repeatedly, ten times or more. The V and J genes are TRBV7-8 and TRBJ1-2, with TRBD1 as a possible D gene (5 bases). The germline V gene has CDR1 SGHVS and CDR2 FQNEAQ. The CDR3 sequence is 16 residues long. With 2 bases removed from V and 3 bases from J, the gap between germline ends came to 16 bases. CDR3 bases: TGTGCCAGCAGCTTACCACCGACGGGACTTTACTATGGCTACACCTTC. It translates to CASSLPPTGLYYGYTF.

This clonotype was found a few times. This sequence joins TRBV29-1 and TRBJ2-7; D gene unclear. Between the trimmed V and J ends, which lost 1 base and 2 bases, there was a span of 9 bases. CDR1 is SQVTM and CDR2 is ANQGSEA in the germline V gene. The CDR3 consists of 13 residues. CDR3: CSVEVGRTYEQYF. For the CDR3, the DNA is TGCAGCGTTGAAGTGGGCAGAACCTACGAGCAGTACTTC.

This clonotype was seen more than once but under ten times. The CDR3 region is CASSFGTGSPLHF. The CDR3 DNA is TGTGCCAGCAGCTTTGGGACAGGCTCACCCCTCCACTTT. This chain links TRBV11-2 with TRBJ1-6; TRBD1 aligns across 8 bases. CDR1 and CDR2 (germline): SGHAT, FQNNGV. The ends lost 3 bases at V and 10 bases at J; junction bases unmatched: 2. This CDR3 contains 13 residues.

V usage is TRBV9 and J usage is TRBJ2-6; D uncertain. V lost 0 bases and J lost 0, with 10 bases in between. The V gene's germline CDR1 is SGDLS and CDR2 YYNGEE. CDR3 length: 17 residues. The DNA for the CDR3 is TGTGCCAGCAGCGTAGGGGGTTTGGGCTCTGGGGCCAACGTCCTGACTTTC. Its translation: CASSVGGLGSGANVLTF.

This clonotype was seen many times. J is TRBJ2-5 and V is TRBV20-1, with 8 bases matching TRBD1. Germline trimming cut 0 bases from V and 4 bases from J; bases unmatched to any gene: 7. This CDR3 has 15 residues. Germline loops: CDR1 DFQATT, CDR2 SNEGSKA (reference sequence). CDR3 protein: CSARDRPGGLETQYF. CDR3 DNA: TGCAGTGCTAGAGATCGGCCAGGGGGCTTAGAGACCCAGTACTTC.

CDR3 nucleotides: TGTGCCAGCAGTACACAAGTAGGGGAGCAGTACTTC. This encodes CASSTQVGEQYF. The chain employs TRBV2 and TRBJ2-7; unclear D gene. Trimming stripped 5 bases from V and 7 bases from J, with 12 bases between. Per the germline V gene, CDR1 is SNHLY and CDR2 is FYNNEI. This CDR3 is built from 12 residues. The complete variable domain, with remaining parts taken from reference TRBV2 and TRBJ2-7, reads EPEVTQTPSHQVTQMGQEVILRCVPISNHLYFYWYRQILGQKVEFLVSFYNNEISEKSEIFDDQFSVERPDGSNFTLKIRSTKLEDSAMYFCASSTQVGEQYFGPGTRLTVT.

This rearrangement joins TRBV4-2 to TRBJ2-5; TRBD1 aligns across 7 bases. The J segment lost 0 bases and the V segment lost 1 base, leaving 2 bases of the junction unmatched. The germline CDR1 and CDR2 sequences are LGHNA and YNFKEQ. The CDR3 extends over 15 amino acids. The CDR3 loop is CASSQAGTDQETQYF. Written as DNA, the CDR3 is TGTGCCAGCAGCCAAGCCGGGACAGACCAAGAGACCCAGTACTTC.

A few counts support this clonotype. The chain recombines TRBV29-1 with TRBJ1-1; D is ambiguous. The CDR3 consists of 12 residues. Germline loops: CDR1 SQVTM, CDR2 ANQGSEA. The V and J ends lost 6 bases and 5 bases respectively, with 13 bases between them. The chain's CDR3 is CSVLPRGTEAFF. Here the CDR3 DNA reads TGCAGCGTACTGCCCCGGGGAACTGAAGCTTTCTTT.

This clonotype has more than one count but fewer than ten. V usage is TRBV6-5 and J usage is TRBJ1-1, with D uncertain. Per germline, CDR1 MNHEY and CDR2 SVGAGI. The CDR3 contains 14 residues. V was cut by 2 bases and J by 6 bases, with 13 bases left in between. The CDR3 is CASSYALTRAEAFF. The CDR3 coding sequence is TGTGCCAGCAGTTACGCCCTAACAAGGGCTGAAGCTTTCTTT.

Many counts were recorded for this clonotype. The chain is built from TRBV7-9 and TRBJ1-2; D call uncertain. The germline CDR1 and CDR2 sequences are SEHNR and FQNEAQ (reference sequence). The CDR3 contains 12 residues. Trimming removed 2 bases from V and 4 bases from J, with 5 bases in between. This CDR3 is CASSLHGYGYTF. CDR3 bases: TGTGCCAGCAGCTTACACGGCTATGGCTACACCTTC.

This clonotype came up many times. The J gene is TRBJ1-5, the V gene TRBV19, with 7 nucleotides matching TRBD1. V trimming: 6 bases; J trimming: 5 bases; junction bases outside the gene matches: 7. The CDR3 has 14 amino acids. Looked up from germline, CDR1 is LNHDA and CDR2 is SQIVND (reference sequence). The CDR3 loop reads CASRKDRTHQPQHF. In DNA form, the CDR3 reads TGTGCCAGTAGAAAGGACAGGACACATCAGCCCCAGCATTTT.